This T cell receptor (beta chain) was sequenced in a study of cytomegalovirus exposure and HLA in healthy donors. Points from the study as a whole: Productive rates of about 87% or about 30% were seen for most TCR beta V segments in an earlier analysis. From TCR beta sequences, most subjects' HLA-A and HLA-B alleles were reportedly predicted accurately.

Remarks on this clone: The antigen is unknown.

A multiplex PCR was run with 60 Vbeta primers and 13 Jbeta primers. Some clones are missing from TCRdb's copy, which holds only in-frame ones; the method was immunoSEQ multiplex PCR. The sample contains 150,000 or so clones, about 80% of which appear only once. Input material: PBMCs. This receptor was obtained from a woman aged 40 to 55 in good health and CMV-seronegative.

The CDR3 loop is CASSDSRLWEQYF. CDR3 sequence (DNA): TGTGCCAGCAGTGATTCACGACTTTGGGAGCAGTACTTC. The chain combines TRBV6-1 with TRBJ2-7; D not resolved. The V gene's germline CDR1 is MNHNS and CDR2 SASEGT. The length of the CDR3 is 13 residues. Trimming pared 3 bases from V and 7 bases from J, leaving 13 bases between.